What follows describes a single TCR beta chain. Its cognate antigen is unknown. The CDR3 has 15 residues. In germline, CDR1 is MNHNS, CDR2 SASEGT. These data come from a study of blood T cells in healthy people across ages. Across the whole study: There was about one barcoded beta molecule captured by template switching per two T cells. Study-level findings and limits: PBMCs left unsorted prevented a conclusive naive versus antigen-experienced comparison.

Combining a sample-barcoded 5' primer with a J-beta primer mix, a second PCR ran for about 7 to 11 cycles. TCRdb reanalysed the 5' RACE reads using MiXCR and keeps one entry per CDR3 protein. The sample includes fewer than 700,000 distinct CDR3 sequences, 40% to 50% seen only once; the top ten take around 30%. The sequenced sample consisted of blood. The V and J genes are TRBV6-1 and TRBJ2-5; 9 nucleotides agree with TRBD2. The closer fit of TRBJ2-7 to the DNA end suggests the J call may be wrong. This TCR was sampled from a man at least 80 years old in good health. CDR3 nucleotides: TGTGCCAGCAGTCAATATAGCGGGGGAACCTACGAGCAGTACTTC. This sequence encodes CASSQYSGGTYEQYF.